This TCR beta chain was observed in a study of T cells in Graves' hyperthyroidism and ophthalmopathy. Authors of the study amplified TCR beta CDR3 regions from RNA transcripts. The primer set for the first-round RT-PCR of the TCR CDR3 was HTBI. TCRdb analysed the multiplex PCR reads with MiXCR anew, one entry per CDR3 protein. The table shows 600,000 to 850,000 distinct CDR3 sequences, with under 20% occurring only once. Germline V gene lookup returns CDR1 MGHRA and CDR2 YSYEKL. The V segment lost 2 bases and the J segment 1 base; nucleotides outside the gene matches: 2. There are 17 residues in the CDR3.

This clonotype was obtained from a woman in her forties or fifties with Graves' hyperthyroidism that later progressed to Graves' ophthalmopathy. Input material: blood. The rearrangement joins TRBV4-1 to TRBJ2-3; the match to TRBD2 covers 14 bases. The CDR3 region has the DNA TGCGCCAGCAGCCAATCGACTAGCGGGGGGGGCACAGATACGCAGTATTTT. Its protein is CASSQSTSGGGTDTQYF.